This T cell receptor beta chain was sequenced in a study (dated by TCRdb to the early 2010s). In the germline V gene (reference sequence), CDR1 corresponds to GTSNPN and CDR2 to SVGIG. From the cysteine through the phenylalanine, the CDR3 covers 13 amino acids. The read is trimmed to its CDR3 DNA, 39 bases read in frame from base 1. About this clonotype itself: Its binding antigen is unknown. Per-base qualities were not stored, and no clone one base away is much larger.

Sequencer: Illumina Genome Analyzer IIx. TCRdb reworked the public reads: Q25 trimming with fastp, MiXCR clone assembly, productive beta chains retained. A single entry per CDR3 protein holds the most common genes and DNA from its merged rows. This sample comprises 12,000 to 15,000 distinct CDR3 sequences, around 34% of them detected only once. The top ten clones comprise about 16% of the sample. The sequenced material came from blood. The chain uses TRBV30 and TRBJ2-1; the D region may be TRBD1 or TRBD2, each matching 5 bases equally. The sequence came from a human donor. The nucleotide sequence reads TGTAACATTGTGGGGACCGAATACAATGAGCAGTTCTTC. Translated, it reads CNIVGTEYNEQFF.